The sequence of this T cell receptor (beta chain) was determined in a study of glioma-infiltrating T cells (dated by TCRdb to about 2016). With respect to the entire study: Glioma tissue, non-neoplastic brain tissue and matched peripheral blood mononuclear cells were used as sources from which TCR alpha- and beta-chain repertoires were sequenced. Each tissue-infiltrating repertoire was compared with the same patient's peripheral blood repertoire to measure divergence between tissue and blood T-cell populations. The paired cohort comprised three low-grade glioma patients, several primary glioblastoma patients and three non-glioma patients contributing non-neoplastic brain tissue. Summary of the overall study and its limitations: The group comparisons were based on small numbers of patients: three non-neoplastic, three low-grade glioma and roughly eight glioblastoma patients. Very few CDR3 sequences were found to be shared between tissue and blood, and this scarcity was attributed to high CDR3 diversity and limited sampling. VJ-independent divergence between tissue and blood was lower than expected in non-neoplastic patients but higher than expected in all gliomas, particularly low-grade gliomas.

The iRepertoire nested amplicon-rescue multiplex PCR (arm-PCR) platform was used to amplify TCR alpha and beta CDR3 regions from RNA. The input for one-step reverse transcription and amplification was roughly 95-450 ng of either tissue mRNA or PBMC total RNA. After bead purification, a secondary multiplex PCR added Illumina adapters, and libraries were gel-purified between 200 and 400 bp. The libraries contained internal 6-nucleotide barcodes that were used for demultiplexing. Libraries were sequenced on an Illumina MiSeq with 2x220 or 2x250 nucleotide paired-end reads. The authors' analysis ran thus. FLASH 1.2.11 was used to merge paired reads, and BWA-MEM then aligned the reads to the GRCh37 human genome before TRA and TRB reads were extracted. An IMGT-derived reference of cassette sequences and CDR3 motifs, with pseudogenes included, was used for V and J assignment. Reads were translated in three frames, and productive CDR3s were defined by a C…FGXG motif without stop codons. A clonotype was defined as a unique combination of a V-J cassette pair and a CDR3 amino acid sequence. Filtering of reads was based on Hamming distance, with the threshold set by the sequence error rate of each sample in mapped regions. TCRdb reworked the public reads: Q25 trimming with fastp, MiXCR clone assembly, productive beta chains retained. Records with the same CDR3 protein are collapsed into one entry carrying the most frequent genes and DNA. TCRdb, not the authors, supplied the V and J calls. The sample records over 130,000 distinct CDR3 sequences, roughly two fifths of which are singletons. Together, the top ten hold over 15% of the sample.

Worth noting for this clonotype: The clone's antigen remains unknown. There are no base qualities to consult, and no much larger clone falls within one base.

The CDR3 starts with the cysteine, ends with the phenylalanine, and has 14 residues. Only the CDR3 DNA stays, 42 bases, in frame from base 1. The chain employs TRBV12-3 or TRBV12-4 and TRBJ2-1; the D gene identity is not certain. The assigned J gene may be wrong: the sequence end matches TRBJ2-5 better. The TCR comes from a human donor with low-grade glioma or glioblastoma, undergoing nonglioma brain surgery, or in good health (not recorded which). The sample consisted of glioma tissue, nonneoplastic brain tissue, or PBMCs (not recorded which). CDR3 region: CASSHWASQETQYF. The nucleotides are TGTGCCAGCAGCCACTGGGCTTCCCAAGAGACCCAGTACTTC.